These 25 T cell receptor beta chains came from one sample sequenced in a study of T cells after yellow fever vaccination. TCRdb analysed the 5' RACE reads with MiXCR anew, one entry per CDR3 protein. The sample holds 450,000 to 550,000 distinct CDR3 sequences; 21% are singletons and the top ten take roughly 16%. Material: PBMCs, obtained 20 to 25 days after the first yellow fever vaccination. These receptors were taken from a man between 18 and 29 years old who received the YFV17D yellow fever vaccine.

The V gene is TRBV7-2, the J gene TRBJ2-1; 11 nucleotides agree with TRBD2. V lost 4 bases, J lost 10 bases, and 9 bases stayed unmatched. The length of the CDR3 is 15 residues. Germline V gene data show CDR1 as SGHTA and CDR2 as FQGNSA. The CDR3 loop reads CASSYVSGGAGEQFF. The CDR3 DNA reads as TGTGCCAGCAGCTATGTTAGCGGGGGGGCCGGGGAGCAGTTCTTC.

This clonotype was counted only a few times. The CDR3 reads CASSVDRGFLFF. Written as DNA, the CDR3 is TGCGCCAGCAGCGTCGACAGGGGTTTTCTGTTTTTT. The V gene is TRBV4-1, the J gene TRBJ1-4, with TRBD1 matching over 8 bases. With 5 bases clipped from V and 14 bases from J, the junction kept 7 bases outside the gene matches. This CDR3 region has 12 residues. Germline V gene sequence: CDR1 MGHRA, CDR2 YSYEKL.

V usage is TRBV5-5 and J usage is TRBJ2-3, with 7 bases fitting TRBD2. V shed 0 bases and J 4 bases; nucleotides not matched to a gene: 8. The CDR3 runs to 16 residues. The germline CDR1 and CDR2 sequences are SGHKS and YYEKEE (reference sequence). CDR3 DNA: TGTGCCAGCAGCTTGGCCGTGGGGGGGGTGGCAGATACGCAGTATTTT. Its protein is CASSLAVGGVADTQYF.

The chain joins TRBV12-3 or TRBV12-4 to TRBJ2-7, with 8 bases fitting TRBD1. There are 12 residues in the CDR3. V gave up 5 bases and J gave up 6 bases; unmatched junction bases: 3. The CDR3 loop is CASSIRGREQYF. The CDR3 coding sequence is TGTGCCAGCAGTATCAGGGGGCGCGAGCAGTACTTC.

Worth noting for this clonotype: At one end, the junction sequence differs from germline, possibly due to a read error. This chain links TRBV29-1 with TRBJ1-1, with D possibly being TRBD1 (5 bases). The CDR3 length is 16 residues. Per the germline V gene, CDR1 is SQVTM and CDR2 is ANQGSEA. The CDR3 protein is CSVESELQGVGNEVFF. The CDR3 coding sequence is TGCAGCGTTGAGTCCGAGCTTCAGGGCGTCGGTAATGAAGTTTTCTTT.

The rearrangement links TRBV4-1 to TRBJ2-7, with TRBD1 matching 9 bases. Losses at the gene ends were 4 bases for V and 6 bases for J; bases not matched to a gene: 10. This CDR3 spans 15 amino acids. Germline values: CDR1 MGHRA, CDR2 YSYEKL. CDR3 DNA: TGCGCCAGCAGCCCCAGAATACAGGGGGCCCTCGAGCAGTACTTC. Translating gives CASSPRIQGALEQYF.

The rearrangement joins TRBV5-1 to TRBJ2-1, with D hard to call. The CDR3 runs 15 residues. V was cut by 5 bases and J by 0 bases, with 12 bases left in between. The germline CDR1 and CDR2 sequences are SGHRS and YFSETQ. The CDR3 nucleotides are TGCGCCAGCAGGTCGGCGGTGGCCTCCTACAATGAGCAGTTCTTC. This codes for CASRSAVASYNEQFF.

CDR3 loop: CASGLGGGDTQYF. As DNA, the CDR3 is TGTGCCAGCGGACTCGGGGGAGGAGATACGCAGTATTTT. This chain joins TRBV6-1 and TRBJ2-3; tentative D call: TRBD2 (6 bases). Per germline, CDR1 MNHNS and CDR2 SASEGT. V was pared by 8 bases and J by 5 bases, with 14 bases between. CDR3 size: 13 residues.

In its sample, this clonotype was seen a few times. This chain joins TRBV12-3 or TRBV12-4 and TRBJ2-5; D possibly corresponds to TRBD1 (5 bases). With 5 bases removed from V and 4 bases from J, the gap between germline ends came to 11 bases. CDR3 length: 13 amino acids. The chain's CDR3 is CASSQSRVETQYF. The CDR3 DNA sequence: TGTGCCAGCAGTCAATCCAGGGTAGAGACCCAGTACTTC.

The chain uses TRBV11-2 and TRBJ2-5; TRBD2 matches at 7 bases. CDR3 length: 19 amino acids. V trimming: 5 bases; J trimming: 4 bases; junction bases outside the gene matches: 22. From germline, CDR1 is SGHAT and CDR2 FQNNGV. In DNA form, the CDR3 reads TGTGCCAGCAGCGCCACGGGCGGGGGAATCGGGGATCCTAGAGAGACCCAGTACTTC. Translated: CASSATGGGIGDPRETQYF.

This clonotype has more than one count but fewer than ten. The chain recombines TRBV29-1 with TRBJ2-5, with 12 bases lining up with TRBD2. This CDR3 comprises 18 residues. In germline, CDR1 is SQVTM, CDR2 ANQGSEA. Germline trimming cut 1 base from V and 4 bases from J; bases unmatched to any gene: 13. The CDR3 region has the DNA TGCAGCGTTGAAGCGTGGTCTAGCGGGGGGGCCTTGGCAGAGACCCAGTACTTC. Its translation: CSVEAWSSGGALAETQYF.

The chain combines TRBV11-2 with TRBJ2-1; 9 bases map to TRBD2. CDR3 size: 18 residues. The junction had 10 bases not matched to a gene; V was cut back by 4 bases and J by 0 bases. The germline gives CDR1 SGHAT, CDR2 FQNNGV. The CDR3 nucleotides are TGTGCCAGCAGCTCGAAGATGGGACTAGCCGGCTCCTACAATGAGCAGTTCTTC. Translating gives CASSSKMGLAGSYNEQFF.

This chain joins TRBV5-6 and TRBJ1-2; no reliable D call. This CDR3 is 15 amino acids long. Per germline, CDR1 SGHDT and CDR2 YYEEEE. The germline V and J ends were trimmed by 4 bases and 5 bases, with 18 bases remaining between them. CDR3 bases: TGTGCCAGCAGCCGATTTCCCAGCCCGGGGTATGGCTACACCTTC. Protein product: CASSRFPSPGYGYTF.

The chain uses TRBV7-2 and TRBJ1-6; D unresolved. Germline V gene lookup returns CDR1 SGHTA and CDR2 FQGNSA. V was pared by 2 bases and J by 9 bases, with 17 bases between. The CDR3 covers 16 residues. The CDR3 DNA sequence: TGTGCCAGCAGCTTATCCTCGATAGGGATGACTTCACCCCTCCACTTT. It is translated as CASSLSSIGMTSPLHF.

At least ten counts were recorded for this clonotype. This chain connects TRBV12-3 or TRBV12-4 to TRBJ2-1, with 10 positions matching TRBD2. This CDR3 spans 15 amino acids. V was pared by 5 bases and J by 4 bases, with 5 bases of the junction left unmatched. The CDR3 sequence is CASSPSGGLYNEQFF. The CDR3 nucleotides read TGTGCCAGCAGTCCTAGCGGGGGCCTTTACAATGAGCAGTTCTTC.

This clonotype occurred a few times. The V call is TRBV29-1, the J call TRBJ1-1; D may be TRBD1 (6 bases). V was trimmed by 5 bases and J by 11 bases, leaving 15 bases between them. The germline CDR1 and CDR2 sequences are SQVTM and ANQGSEA. This CDR3 has 11 amino acids. CDR3 DNA sequence: TGCAGCGTTTACGCAAGGGGGAACGCTTTCTTT. Encoded protein: CSVYARGNAFF.

This clonotype was seen at least ten times. This chain joins TRBV9 and TRBJ2-1; 8 bases map to TRBD2. Germline-derived CDR1 and CDR2 are SGDLS and YYNGEE. V lost 0 bases, J lost 4 bases, and 3 bases stayed unmatched. The CDR3 length is 15 residues. CDR3 in DNA: TGTGCCAGCAGCGTAGATGAGCGGGGGTACAATGAGCAGTTCTTC. It encodes CASSVDERGYNEQFF.

There are a few counts of this clonotype. This sequence joins TRBV6-4 and TRBJ2-3; maybe TRBD1 (6 bases). The ends were cut back, 4 bases at V and 2 bases at J, with 13 bases in the middle. The CDR3 is made up of 15 amino acids. Germline CDR1 is MRHNA and CDR2 is SNTAGT. The DNA of the CDR3 is TGTGCCAGCAGTGCCCAAGGGGGACCCACAGATACGCAGTATTTT. It codes for CASSAQGGPTDTQYF.

This clonotype was observed a few times. V gene TRBV7-2 combines with J gene TRBJ2-2; D is unresolved. CDR3 size: 13 residues. From germline, CDR1 is SGHTA and CDR2 FQGNSA. Trimming took 6 bases from V and 7 from J, leaving 12 bases between them. The CDR3 loop is CASSRNPRGELFF. The CDR3 coding sequence is TGTGCCAGCAGTCGAAACCCCCGCGGGGAGCTGTTTTTT.

This clonotype was detected a few times. CDR3 in amino acids: CASSPPFSPLHF. As DNA, the CDR3 is TGTGCCAGCAGTCCCCCCTTTTCACCCCTCCACTTT. The chain combines TRBV12-3 or TRBV12-4 with TRBJ1-6; D not certain. CDR3 length: 12 amino acids. Trimming removed 5 bases at V and 9 bases at J, with 8 bases between.

The rearrangement joins TRBV20-1 to TRBJ1-2, with TRBD1 identical over 10 bases. Unmatched junction bases numbered 4, after V lost 5 bases and J lost 7 bases. CDR3 length: 12 amino acids. CDR1 is DFQATT and CDR2 is SNEGSKA in the germline V gene (reference sequence). DNA of the CDR3: TGCAGTGCTGACAGGGGGCGCTTTGGCTACACCTTC. Translation: CSADRGRFGYTF.

This clonotype has just a few counts. CDR3 region: CASRQQGYTGELFF. CDR3 sequence (DNA): TGTGCCAGCAGACAACAGGGGTACACCGGGGAGCTGTTTTTT. The gene calls are TRBV12-3 or TRBV12-4 and TRBJ2-2, with 7 positions matching TRBD1. The J segment lost 3 bases and the V segment lost 6 bases, leaving 4 bases of the junction unmatched. The CDR3 totals 14 residues.

In its sample, this clonotype was seen a few times. The chain couples TRBV6-1 to TRBJ1-5; 7 bases are a match to TRBD1. Germline V CDR1 and CDR2: MNHNS, SASEGT. The trim removed 5 bases at V and 3 bases at J, leaving 7 bases unmatched. The CDR3 loop spans 15 amino acids. CDR3 protein: CASSKYRGPNQPQHF. CDR3 DNA: TGTGCCAGCAGTAAATACAGGGGACCCAATCAGCCCCAGCATTTT.

This rearrangement joins TRBV7-9 to TRBJ1-1; TRBD1 might be the D (6 bases). Germline loops: CDR1 SEHNR, CDR2 FQNEAQ (reference sequence). The CDR3 is made up of 13 amino acids. Trimming removed 7 bases at V and 10 bases at J, with 19 bases between. The CDR3 spells CASTPSPGAGAFF. DNA for the CDR3: TGTGCCAGCACCCCCTCACCGGGGGCTGGAGCTTTCTTT.

The chain joins TRBV4-3 to TRBJ1-2; D not certain. The V gene lost 2 bases and the J gene lost 4 bases, with 20 bases spanning the gap. The CDR3 covers 17 residues. Germline assignment: CDR1 LGHNA and CDR2 YSLEER. The chain's CDR3 is CASSQRGGGKEGYGYTF. The CDR3 DNA is TGCGCCAGCAGCCAAAGAGGTGGCGGGAAGGAGGGCTATGGCTACACCTTC.